This T cell receptor (beta chain) derives from a study of T-cell reconstitution after alpha-beta-depleted transplantation in children. Ten or more counts support this clonotype. Its antigen is as yet unknown. Unique molecular identifiers tagged the TCRbeta library. TCRdb ran MiXCR on the PCR reads and lists one entry per CDR3 protein. The table shows 600,000 to 700,000 distinct CDR3 sequences, with 13% occurring only once. The study's findings and limits: Once a year had passed after transplant, T-cell counts and diversity came mostly from newly produced T cells. In patients about two months after transplant, alpha-beta T cells reportedly arose from several hundred expanded graft clones. Day-60 TCRbeta diversity that was high in some patients was derived from surviving recipient T cells and thymic progenitors.

CDR1 MNHEY and CDR2 SVGAGI come from the germline V gene. There are 14 residues in the CDR3. Trimming left V 4 bases short and J 1 base short, with 10 bases between. The J gene is TRBJ2-5, the V gene TRBV6-5; perhaps TRBD1 as D (6 bases). Sample: PBMCs, taken before TCRalphabeta/CD19-depleted stem cell transplant. The sequence derives from a girl aged 2 to 10 with congenital amegakaryocytic thrombocytopenia, due to receive a stem cell transplant. The CDR3: CASSSRTVQETQYF. The CDR3 DNA reads TGTGCCAGCAGTTCCAGGACAGTCCAAGAGACCCAGTACTTC.